These 9 T cell receptor beta chains came from one sample sequenced in a study of shared clonotypes between healthy human individuals (dated by TCRdb to the early 2020s). Libraries were prepared through the immunoSEQ multiplex PCR assay. TCRdb carries this immuneACCESS record with in-frame sequences only. Its versions omit some clonotypes, under half of them owing to an unresolved V gene in the studies checked, with the rest unexplained. The sample yields some 89,000 clones; roughly two thirds were counted once. The leading ten clones occupy over 35% of the sample. Sequencing input: memory CD8+ T cells sorted from blood. The cell subset or site label, read with the paper, signifies: CD45RO+ cells pooled with CCR7-negative TemRA cells. The receptor set was obtained from a man aged 30 to 45 in good health.

This sequence joins TRBV6-1 and TRBJ2-1; the match to TRBD2 covers 9 bases. This CDR3 contains 17 residues. Germline V gene sequence: CDR1 MNHNS, CDR2 SASEGT. V shed 2 bases, J shed 0 bases, and the junction held 5 bases outside the gene matches. CDR3 protein: CASSEWDSGSSYNEQFF. The CDR3 coding sequence is TGTGCCAGCAGTGAATGGGATAGCGGGAGCTCCTACAATGAGCAGTTCTTC.

This clone was detected many times. This sample includes further DNA sequences coding for the same CDR3. The rearrangement uses TRBV14 and TRBJ2-1; TRBD2 aligns across 8 bases. The CDR3 totals 16 residues. Germline assignment: CDR1 SGHDN and CDR2 FVKESK. With V trimmed by 2 bases and J by 4 bases, 7 bases remained unmatched. The chain's CDR3 is CASSQTTSGLYNEQFF. CDR3 in DNA: TGTGCCAGCAGCCAAACTACTAGCGGCCTTTACAATGAGCAGTTCTTC.

This clone has just one count. The rearrangement links TRBV11-3 to TRBJ2-2, with D unresolved. The germline V gene has CDR1 SGHNT and CDR2 YENEEA. The CDR3 length is 14 residues. V was shortened by 1 base and J by 5 bases, with 8 bases between the two germline ends. The CDR3 nucleotides read TGTGCCAGCAGCTTAGGGGTGCGGACCGGGGAGCTGTTTTTT. Translating gives CASSLGVRTGELFF.

Comments on this clone: Its ends do not fully match the called genes, so a read error is possible. Other DNA sequences in the sample encode the same CDR3. The J gene is TRBJ2-7, the V gene TRBV9, with a weak D call TRBD2 (5 bases). This CDR3 has 13 amino acids. Germline-derived CDR1 and CDR2 are SGDLS and YYNGEE. The CDR3: CASSSGLSYEQYF. The CDR3 DNA sequence: TGTGCCAGCAGCTCCGGACTCTCCTACGAGCAATACTTC.

This chain uses TRBV25-1 with TRBJ2-4; 7 nucleotides agree with TRBD2. Trimming at V came to 3 bases and at J to 7 bases, leaving 12 bases not matched to a gene. The CDR3 length is 16 residues. The germline V gene encodes CDR1 MGHDK and CDR2 SYGVNS. The CDR3 loop reads CASSDSTSPEGNIQYF. As DNA, the CDR3 is TGTGCCAGCAGTGATTCGACTAGCCCTGAGGGGAACATTCAGTACTTC. The whole variable domain, remainder taken from reference TRBV25-1 and TRBJ2-4, is EADIYQTPRYLVIGTGKKITLECSQTMGHDKMYWYQQDPGMELHLIHYSYGVNSTEKGDLSSESTVSRIRTEHFPLTLESARPSHTSQYLCASSDSTSPEGNIQYFGAGTRLSVL.

V usage is TRBV7-9 and J usage is TRBJ1-1; 8 positions agree with TRBD1. J lost 5 bases, V lost 8 bases, and 4 bases had no gene match. CDR3 length equals 12 residues. Germline V gene data show CDR1 as SEHNR and CDR2 as FQNEAQ (reference sequence). CDR3 protein: CASRDRYTEAFF. The CDR3 DNA follows: TGTGCCAGCCGGGACAGGTATACTGAAGCTTTCTTT.

The chain recombines TRBV2 with TRBJ2-7; 9 nucleotides agree with TRBD2. This CDR3 contains 17 residues. The junction had 12 bases not matched to a gene; V was cut back by 6 bases and J by 0 bases. Germline lookup yields CDR1 SNHLY and CDR2 FYNNEI. This CDR3 reads CASSGYNKAGGSYEQYF. Written as DNA, the CDR3 is TGTGCCAGCAGCGGATATAACAAAGCGGGAGGCTCCTACGAGCAGTACTTC.

The CDR3, as DNA: TGTGCCAGCAGGTTAAAAGGTGGATGGGACGAAGCTTTCTTT. Amino acid sequence: CASRLKGGWDEAFF. V gene TRBV6-5 combines with J gene TRBJ1-1, with D tentatively TRBD1 (5 bases). The CDR3 runs 14 residues. The V gene's germline CDR1 is MNHEY and CDR2 SVGAGI. Trimming cost V 6 bases and J 8 bases, with 19 bases left between them.

This clone occurred once. The V gene is TRBV7-8, the J gene TRBJ2-1, with 8 nucleotides matching TRBD2. The junction had 11 bases not matched to a gene; V was cut back by 3 bases and J by 4 bases. The germline CDR1 and CDR2 sequences are SGHVS and FQNEAQ. The length of the CDR3 is 17 residues. The CDR3 reads CASSFGTRADRYNEQFF. The CDR3 region has the DNA TGTGCCAGCAGCTTTGGGACTAGGGCCGATCGATACAATGAGCAGTTCTTC.